Listed below are T cell receptor beta chains from one sample, sequenced in a study of cytomegalovirus exposure and HLA in healthy donors. Generated by immunoSEQ multiplex PCR, the TCRdb table keeps only in-frame clones and is missing some. The sample yields around 91,000 clones, about 89% seen once. Sequencing was done on a sample of PBMCs. These receptors all stem from a man aged 30 to 45 in good health and CMV-seropositive. CDR3s include the opening cysteine and the closing phenylalanine or tryptophan. Fields, in order: D gene, J gene, V gene, clone size, CDR3 DNA, CDR3 protein. The D gene is left open where the match is weak. The listing skips clone size in some rows; elsewhere it reads once, few, many or a size class.

>TRBD1|TRBJ1-5|TRBV27|.
TGTGCCAGCAGTCCGAGGACAGGGATTAGCAATCAGCCCCAGCATTTT
CASSPRTGISNQPQHF
>TRBD1|TRBJ2-5|TRBV5-1|.
TGCGCCAGCAGCTTGGGGGTACAGGGGATTGAGACCCAGTACTTC
CASSLGVQGIETQYF
>TRBD1|TRBJ1-5|TRBV19|.
TGTGCCAGTAGTTGGGGACGCAGGGGGCGGAACGATCAGCCCCAGCATTTT
CASSWGRRGRNDQPQHF
>TRBD2|TRBJ2-2|TRBV2|few
TGTGCCAGCAGTGCGCGGGAGACCGGGGAGCTGTTTTTT
CASSARETGELFF
>.|TRBJ2-3|TRBV11-1|.
TGTGCCAGCAGCTTAAGAATCAGCGGCACAGATACGCAGTATTTT
CASSLRISGTDTQYF
>TRBD1|TRBJ1-3|TRBV28|.
TGTGCCAGCCCGGACAGGGCTGGAAACACCATATATTTT
CASPDRAGNTIYF
>.|TRBJ1-2|TRBV30|.
TGTGCCTGGAGTGTCAACAGTTTGGTTGGCTACACCTTC
CAWSVNSLVGYTF
>TRBD1|TRBJ2-6|TRBV9|.
TGTGCCAGCAGCGCCCTACTCCAACAGGGGATACTAAGCTCTGGGGCCAACGTCCTGACTTTC
CASSALLQQGILSSGANVLTF
>TRBD1|TRBJ1-1|TRBV25-1|.
TGTGCCAGCAGCAGAGACAGGGTCGGAGCTTTCTTT
CASSRDRVGAFF
>.|TRBJ1-1|TRBV19|.
TGTGCCAGTAGTTGGACTACTGAAGCTTTCTTT
CASSWTTEAFF
>TRBD1|TRBJ1-1|TRBV4-1|.
TGCGCCAGCAGCCTATCCGGACAGGGGTGGACTGAAGCTTTCTTT
CASSLSGQGWTEAFF
>.|TRBJ1-6|TRBV30|.
TGTGCCTGGAGTGTAACTGCCCGCTCACCCCTCCACTTT
CAWSVTARSPLHF
>.|TRBJ2-7|TRBV5-4|.
TGTGCCAGCAGCGAAATTAGCGACGAGCAGTACTTC
CASSEISDEQYF
>.|TRBJ1-4|TRBV6-1|.
TGTGCCAGCAGTGACATACCCCCTGGGGCGGGGGAAAAACTGTTTTTT
CASSDIPPGAGEKLFF
>TRBD2|TRBJ2-3|TRBV5-6|few
TGTGCCAGCAGCTTCGCGGCTAGCGGGAGTTTCGGAGATACGCAGTATTTT
CASSFAASGSFGDTQYF
>.|TRBJ1-1|TRBV21-1|.
TGTGCCAGCAGCTCAATGGAGGGGCCAAGGGACACTGAAGCTTTCTTT
CASSSMEGPRDTEAFF
>.|TRBJ2-4|TRBV7-9|.
TGTGCCAGCAGTCCCCTTGGGCCAGGGAACATTCAGTACTTC
CASSPLGPGNIQYF
>.|TRBJ1-2|TRBV30|.
TGTGCCTGGAGTGCGAGAGGGCTCATCTTTAACTATGGCTACACCTTC
CAWSARGLIFNYGYTF
>.|TRBJ2-7|TRBV27|once
TGTGCCAGCAGCCAGGGGGGCGGATACTCCTACGAGCAGTACTTC
CASSQGGGYSYEQYF
>.|TRBJ2-3|TRBV6-4|.
TGTGCCAGCAGTGAGGGGACCCAGCCAGGGGCGGATACGCAGTATTTT
CASSEGTQPGADTQYF
>.|TRBJ2-7|TRBV10-2|.
TGCGCCAGCAGAATGGCCCAGGGCAACTACGAGCAGTACTTC
CASRMAQGNYEQYF
>TRBD1|TRBJ1-5|TRBV6-1|.
TGTGCCAGCAGTTTCTGGACAGGGTGGGATCAGCCCCAGCATTTT
CASSFWTGWDQPQHF
>.|TRBJ2-7|TRBV7-6|.
TGTGCCAGCAGCCCGGAGAGGGTCGGGGGCTCCTACGAGCAGTACTTC
CASSPERVGGSYEQYF
>TRBD2|TRBJ2-7|TRBV11-2|.
TGTGCCAGCAGCCCTCTAGCGGGGGGGCCCTACGAGCAGTACTTC
CASSPLAGGPYEQYF
>TRBD1|TRBJ2-2|TRBV7-9|.
TGTGCCAGCAGCTTAATGGGGACAGAAAACACCGGGGAGCTGTTTTTT
CASSLMGTENTGELFF
>TRBD1|TRBJ1-2|TRBV28|.
TGTGCCAGCAGTTCTGCAGGGGGCGGCTGGGATGGCTACACCTTC
CASSSAGGGWDGYTF
>TRBD1|TRBJ2-2|TRBV28|.
TGTGCCAGCAGTTTAATTTATAAGTGGGGACAGGGGGCGACCGGGGAGCTGTTTTTT
CASSLIYKWGQGATGELFF
>.|TRBJ2-5|TRBV30|.
TGTGCCTGGAGTTTGGGACTTGGATCTGGGGAGACCCAGTACTTC
CAWSLGLGSGETQYF
>.|TRBJ2-5|TRBV19|few
TGTGCCAGTAGGCAGGGGAACGAGGAGACCCAGTACTTC
CASRQGNEETQYF
>TRBD1|TRBJ1-1|TRBV27|.
TGTGCCAGCAGACCAGTAGCGATGGGGACAGGGTCCACTGAAGCTTTCTTT
CASRPVAMGTGSTEAFF
>TRBD1|TRBJ2-7|TRBV29-1|once
TGCAGCGTTGACGGGACAGGGGGAAGCTACGAGCAGTACTTC
CSVDGTGGSYEQYF
>.|TRBJ2-1|TRBV29-1|.
TGCAGCGTTGAAGATCGGGGATCTTACAATGAGCAGTTCTTC
CSVEDRGSYNEQFF
>.|TRBJ2-5|TRBV5-1|once
TGCGCCAGCAGCTTGGGGGCAGGGTACCAAGAGACCCAGTACTTC
CASSLGAGYQETQYF
>TRBD2|TRBJ2-6|TRBV4-2|.
TGTGCCAGCAGCCGCCCCGGACTAGCGGGAGACTCTGGGGCCAACGTCCTGACTTTC
CASSRPGLAGDSGANVLTF
>TRBD2|TRBJ2-2|TRBV14|.
TGTGCCAGCAGCCAAGGTCTCTGGCGGGAGACCTACACCGGGGAGCTGTTTTTT
CASSQGLWRETYTGELFF
>.|TRBJ2-7|TRBV18|.
TGTGCCAGCTCACCAGCGGGCTCCTACGAGCAGTACTTC
CASSPAGSYEQYF
>.|TRBJ2-5|TRBV18|once
TGTGCCAGCTCAAGAGGGGGAGAGGAGAGAGAGACCCAGTACTTC
CASSRGGEERETQYF
>TRBD2|TRBJ2-2|TRBV27|.
TGTGCCAGCAGGCCCGCAACTAGCGGGGCAAACACCGGGGAGCTGTTTTTT
CASRPATSGANTGELFF
>.|TRBJ1-2|TRBV7-6|.
TGTGCCAGCAGCTTAGGCTGGGGGGGCGATGGCTACACCTTC
CASSLGWGGDGYTF
>TRBD1|TRBJ1-1|TRBV29-1|.
TGCAGCGTGGGGACAGTCTTTGGCGCTTTCTTT
CSVGTVFGAFF
>.|TRBJ1-2|TRBV28|.
TGTGCCAGCAGACCTCAGGTATCCAATGGCTACACCTTC
CASRPQVSNGYTF
>TRBD1|TRBJ2-7|TRBV19|.
TGTGCCAGTACTTCTCTAGGGGACAGGGGATACGAGCAGTACTTC
CASTSLGDRGYEQYF
>.|TRBJ2-1|TRBV10-3|once
TGTGCCATCAGTCCCAGGGGAAACTACAATGAGCAGTTCTTC
CAISPRGNYNEQFF
>.|TRBJ1-2|TRBV6-4|once
TGTGCCAGCAGTGACAACAGCAATAACTATGGCTACACCTTC
CASSDNSNNYGYTF
>.|TRBJ1-3|TRBV28|.
TGTGCCAGCAGTTTCAGCTCTGGAAACACCATATATTTT
CASSFSSGNTIYF
>TRBD1|TRBJ1-1|TRBV30|.
TGTGCCTGGACCGAAGTGTGGGACAGAATTTTGAACACTGAAGCTTTCTTT
CAWTEVWDRILNTEAFF
>TRBD1|TRBJ2-7|TRBV7-2|.
TGTGCCAGCAGCTACTTAAGGACAGGTCGCTCCTACGAGCAGTACTTC
CASSYLRTGRSYEQYF
>.|TRBJ2-7|TRBV5-4|once
TGTGCCAGCAGCTCGAACGGGCGGGTTAGCTCCTACGAGCAGTACTTC
CASSSNGRVSSYEQYF
>.|TRBJ2-1|TRBV6-5|.
TGTGCCAGCAGTTACCGCGGGACTCATTCCTACAATGAGCAGTTCTTC
CASSYRGTHSYNEQFF
>TRBD2|TRBJ2-3|TRBV9|.
TGTGCCAGCAGCGGTCTAGCGGGAGAGACAGATACGCAGTATTTT
CASSGLAGETDTQYF
>.|TRBJ1-1|TRBV7-9|.
TGTGCCAGCAGCCGAATCGTACAGGGTGAAGCTGAAGCTTTCTTT
CASSRIVQGEAEAFF
>.|TRBJ2-2|TRBV7-2|.
TGTGCCAGCAGCTTAGCGTCGGGTGGGGAGCTGTTTTTT
CASSLASGGELFF